This T cell receptor (beta chain) was identified during a study of beta chain features in type 1 diabetes. The study, taken as a whole, reports: All four CD4+ subsets of Type 1 diabetes patients contained TCRB CDR3s that were moderately but significantly shorter.

Remarks on this clone: The antigen remains unidentified.

Expressed TCRB transcripts were sequenced because the isolated RNA had all been reverse transcribed beforehand. This table comes from immunoSEQ multiplex PCR, and its TCRdb copy is limited to in-frame clones, with some not included. The table records under 350,000 clones, 14% of them present only once. Germline lookup yields CDR1 SEHNR and CDR2 FQNEAQ (reference sequence). V was shortened by 5 bases and J by 6 bases, with 17 bases between the two germline ends. The CDR3 runs to 15 residues. The chain is built from TRBV7-9 and TRBJ2-1; D perhaps matches TRBD1 (6 bases). Sequencing was carried out using naive CD4+ T cells from blood. This TCR derives from a man aged 30-40 years with type 1 diabetes. CDR3: CASSPRGPTGNEQFF. The CDR3 DNA sequence: TGTGCCAGCAGCCCACGAGGCCCGACAGGCAATGAGCAGTTCTTC.